The text below deals with one TCR beta chain. Its antigen is unknown. The data are from a study of blood T cells in healthy people across ages. Per sample, a minimum of 6.5 million PBMCs were isolated. With 0 bases clipped from V and 0 bases from J, the junction kept 10 bases outside the gene matches. The CDR3 has 21 residues. CDR1 is MNHEY and CDR2 is SMNVEV in the germline V gene (reference sequence). It was with a sample-barcoded 5' primer and a J-beta primer mix that a second PCR of roughly 6 to 11 cycles was run. TCRdb redid the calling of the 5' RACE reads with MiXCR, one entry per CDR3 protein. The sample lists over 1,500,000 distinct CDR3 sequences, approximately 50% occurring once. The study's findings and limits: CMV status of donors was unknown, possibly confounding expanded clonotype changes. Roughly linear declines in TCR beta diversity per million T cells occurred with age. In long-lived donors, naive CD4+ cell counts and diversity exceeded those of aged donors.

This clonotype was sampled from a woman in her forties in good health. Material for sequencing was blood. The chain recombines TRBV27 with TRBJ2-1, with 14 bases fitting TRBD2. In DNA form, the CDR3 reads TGTGCCAGCAGTTTATCAACTAAGGGACTAGCGGGGGTCTTCTCCTACAATGAGCAGTTCTTC. It specifies CASSLSTKGLAGVFSYNEQFF.